Below, 7 T cell receptor beta chains from the same sample are listed, as sequenced in a study of T cell repertoires in cytomegalovirus infection. TCRdb processed the reads anew with MiXCR; each CDR3 protein has one entry. The sample has 300,000 to 400,000 distinct CDR3 sequences; 9.5% are singletons. Material for sequencing was PBMCs. These receptors all come from a human donor in good health (CMV status not recorded). Some clones in this sample may be carry-over from other donors' samples.

This rearrangement joins TRBV11-2 to TRBJ1-2; 8 nucleotides align to TRBD1. The CDR3 covers 17 residues. CDR1 is SGHAT and CDR2 is FQNNGV in the germline V gene. Trimming at V came to 4 bases and at J to 7 bases, leaving 17 bases not matched to a gene. This CDR3 is CASSSPSGTGARLGYTF. The CDR3 DNA reads TGTGCCAGCAGCTCGCCCTCCGGGACAGGAGCCCGGCTTGGCTACACCTTC.

This chain connects TRBV12-3 or TRBV12-4 to TRBJ2-1; D gene unclear. The V end was cut by 5 bases, the J end by 0 bases, with 14 bases between. The CDR3 spans 16 residues. As DNA, the CDR3 is TGTGCCAGCAGTCTAGGCCAGGCCAACTCCTACAATGAGCAGTTCTTC. Protein sequence: CASSLGQANSYNEQFF.

The chain links TRBV12-3 or TRBV12-4 to TRBJ1-5, with a possible D match to TRBD1 (5 bases). Deletions cut 5 bases from V and 2 bases from J, with 10 bases between. The CDR3 contains 14 residues. The CDR3: CASSGDGGNQPQHF. For the CDR3, the DNA is TGTGCCAGCAGTGGGGACGGGGGCAATCAGCCCCAGCATTTT.

This clonotype appeared many times. V and J are TRBV7-2 and TRBJ1-2, with D tentatively TRBD1 (5 bases). CDR1 is SGHTA and CDR2 is FQGNSA in the germline V gene. This CDR3 spans 13 amino acids. V lost 3 bases and J 6 bases, leaving 11 bases between the germline ends. The CDR3 loop is CASSLGQGHGYTF. CDR3 DNA sequence: TGTGCCAGCAGCTTGGGGCAGGGCCATGGCTACACCTTC.

At least ten counts were recorded for this clonotype. The genes are TRBV28 and TRBJ2-3; 9 bases fit TRBD1. CDR1 MDHEN and CDR2 SYDVKM come from the germline V gene. Losses at the gene ends were 8 bases for V and 3 bases for J; bases not matched to a gene: 9. The CDR3 length is 15 residues. The CDR3, as DNA: TGTGCCAGCCGGACCACAGGGGGCAGGACAGATACGCAGTATTTT. Translation: CASRTTGGRTDTQYF.

This clonotype was found many times. The chain recombines TRBV7-2 with TRBJ1-5; the match to TRBD1 covers 8 bases. The ends lost 5 bases at V and 1 base at J; junction bases unmatched: 1. Germline loops: CDR1 SGHTA, CDR2 FQGNSA. CDR3 length: 14 amino acids. DNA for the CDR3: TGTGCCAGCAGCCGACAGGGGAGCAATCAGCCCCAGCATTTT. Translated, it gives CASSRQGSNQPQHF.

The chain is built from TRBV2 and TRBJ2-1; 8 nucleotides align to TRBD2. The CDR3 consists of 15 residues. V lost 6 bases, J lost 6 bases, and 10 bases stayed unmatched. Germline lookup yields CDR1 SNHLY and CDR2 FYNNEI. For the CDR3, the DNA is TGTGCCAGCAGCTCACTAGCGGCACCTTCCAATGAGCAGTTCTTC. It is translated as CASSSLAAPSNEQFF.